This TCR beta chain was profiled in a study of blood T cell repertoires in COVID-19. In the source study's methods: Reference gene primer amplification yielded estimated nucleated cell counts. TCRdb keeps only in-frame clones here, not all; method: immunoSEQ multiplex PCR. V, J and clone size are those of that table, while D and trimming were read from the DNA. The sample has about 59,000 clones; 85% to 90% are singletons. This TCR was recovered from a woman over 75 with active COVID-19. The specimen sequenced was peripheral blood.

CDR3 in DNA: TGCGCCAGCCGGGAGGCTAGCGGGGGGTATAAAGATACGCAGTATTTT. This codes for CASREASGGYKDTQYF. The rearrangement uses TRBV4-1 and TRBJ2-3; the match to TRBD2 covers 11 bases. Germline CDR1 and CDR2: MGHRA and YSYEKL. The CDR3 runs to 16 residues. J gave up 5 bases and V 8 bases, and 12 bases lay outside the gene matches.